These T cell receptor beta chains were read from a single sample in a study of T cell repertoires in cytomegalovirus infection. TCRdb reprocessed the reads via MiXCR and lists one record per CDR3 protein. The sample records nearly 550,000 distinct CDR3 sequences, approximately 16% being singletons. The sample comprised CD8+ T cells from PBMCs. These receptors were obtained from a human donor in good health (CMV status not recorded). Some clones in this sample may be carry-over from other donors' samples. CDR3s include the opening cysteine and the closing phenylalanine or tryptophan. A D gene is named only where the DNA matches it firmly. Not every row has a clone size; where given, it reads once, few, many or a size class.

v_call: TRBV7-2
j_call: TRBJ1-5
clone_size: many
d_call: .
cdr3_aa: CASRPTGGEQPQHF
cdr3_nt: TGTGCCAGCAGGCCCACGGGGGGAGAACAGCCCCAGCATTTT

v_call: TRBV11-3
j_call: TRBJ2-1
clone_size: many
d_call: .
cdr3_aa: CASSLDPSAEVKQFF
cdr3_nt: TGTGCCAGCAGCTTAGATCCGTCAGCGGAGGTGAAGCAGTTCTTC

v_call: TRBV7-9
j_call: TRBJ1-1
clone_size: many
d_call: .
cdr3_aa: CASSSPGGTPKIEAFF
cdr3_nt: TGTGCCAGCAGCTCGCCGGGAGGAACACCTAAAATTGAAGCTTTCTTT

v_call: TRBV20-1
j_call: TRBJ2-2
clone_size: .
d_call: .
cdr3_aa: CSATRLDVTGELFF
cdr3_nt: TGCAGTGCTACGAGACTAGATGTCACCGGGGAGCTGTTTTTT

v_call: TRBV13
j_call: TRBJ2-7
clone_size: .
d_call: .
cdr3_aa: CASSRHGVLLYEQYF
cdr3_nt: TGTGCCAGCAGTCGACATGGGGTACTCCTCTACGAGCAGTACTTC

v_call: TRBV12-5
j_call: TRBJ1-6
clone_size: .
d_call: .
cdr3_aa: CASGLVNSPLHF
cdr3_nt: TGTGCTAGTGGTTTAGTTAATTCACCCCTCCACTTT

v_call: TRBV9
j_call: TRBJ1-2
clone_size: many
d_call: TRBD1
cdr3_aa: CASSVDSSAGTGGYGYTF
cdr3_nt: TGTGCCAGCAGCGTAGATTCCTCTGCCGGGACAGGGGGCTATGGCTACACCTTC

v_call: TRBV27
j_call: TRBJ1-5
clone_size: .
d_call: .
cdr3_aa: CASSFSGTLQPQHF
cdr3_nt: TGTGCCAGCAGTTTTTCGGGGACGCTTCAGCCCCAGCATTTT

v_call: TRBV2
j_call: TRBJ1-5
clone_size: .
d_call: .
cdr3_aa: CASTVDAGPQHF
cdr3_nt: TGTGCCAGCACAGTGGACGCGGGGCCCCAGCATTTT

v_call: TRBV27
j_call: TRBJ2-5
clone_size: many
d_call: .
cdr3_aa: CASSLVSLGETQYF
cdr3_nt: TGTGCCAGCAGTTTGGTGTCTCTCGGAGAGACCCAGTACTTC

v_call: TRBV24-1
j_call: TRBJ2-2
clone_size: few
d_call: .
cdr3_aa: CATSGTVANTGELFF
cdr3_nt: TGTGCCACCAGTGGGACTGTCGCGAACACCGGGGAGCTGTTTTTT

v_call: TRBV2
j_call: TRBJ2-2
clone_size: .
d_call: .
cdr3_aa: CASSDGVSTGELFF
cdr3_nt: TGTGCCAGCAGTGATGGGGTATCCACCGGGGAGCTGTTTTTT

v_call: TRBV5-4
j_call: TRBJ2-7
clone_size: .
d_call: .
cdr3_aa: CASSPQQGPEQYF
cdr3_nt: TGTGCCAGCAGCCCCCAACAGGGTCCCGAGCAGTACTTC

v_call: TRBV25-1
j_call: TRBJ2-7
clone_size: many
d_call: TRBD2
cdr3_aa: CASSDPGLAGPYEQYF
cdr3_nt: TGTGCCAGCAGTGACCCCGGACTAGCGGGACCCTACGAGCAGTACTTC

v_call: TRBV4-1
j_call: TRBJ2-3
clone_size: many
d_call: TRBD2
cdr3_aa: CASSPESGGPDTQYF
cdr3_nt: TGCGCCAGCAGCCCAGAAAGCGGGGGCCCAGATACGCAGTATTTT

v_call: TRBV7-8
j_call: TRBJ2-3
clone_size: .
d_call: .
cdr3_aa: CASRDRASTDTQYF
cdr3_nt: TGTGCCAGCAGGGACCGGGCTAGTACAGATACGCAGTATTTT

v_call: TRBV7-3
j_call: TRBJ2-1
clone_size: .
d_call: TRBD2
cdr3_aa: CASSLTAGVFEQFF
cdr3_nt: TGTGCCAGCAGCTTAACAGCGGGGGTGTTTGAGCAGTTCTTC

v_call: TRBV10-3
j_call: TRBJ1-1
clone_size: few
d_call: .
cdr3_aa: CAISESGGRAAFF
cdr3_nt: TGTGCCATCAGTGAGTCGGGTGGCAGGGCAGCTTTCTTT

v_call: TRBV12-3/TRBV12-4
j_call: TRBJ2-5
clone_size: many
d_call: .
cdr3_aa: CASTLAQAGETQYF
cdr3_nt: TGTGCCAGCACCCTAGCCCAGGCCGGAGAGACCCAGTACTTC

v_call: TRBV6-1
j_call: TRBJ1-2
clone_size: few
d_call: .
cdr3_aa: CASSRLNPGKYGYTF
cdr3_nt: TGTGCCAGCAGCCGCTTGAACCCAGGGAAGTATGGCTACACCTTC

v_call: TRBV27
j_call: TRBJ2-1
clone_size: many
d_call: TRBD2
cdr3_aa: CASRGLEHEQFF
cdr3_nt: TGTGCCAGCAGGGGACTAGAACATGAGCAGTTCTTC

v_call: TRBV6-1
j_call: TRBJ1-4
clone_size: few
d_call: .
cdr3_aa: CASSDLGGEKLFF
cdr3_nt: TGTGCCAGCAGTGACCTGGGGGGGGAAAAACTGTTTTTT

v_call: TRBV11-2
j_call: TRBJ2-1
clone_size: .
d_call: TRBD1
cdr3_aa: CASSLFGQGAIENEQFF
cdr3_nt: TGTGCCAGCAGCTTATTTGGACAGGGGGCTATTGAGAATGAGCAGTTCTTC

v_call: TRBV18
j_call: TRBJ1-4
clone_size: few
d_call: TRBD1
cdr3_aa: CASSDGQGATNEKLFF
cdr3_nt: TGTGCCAGCTCTGACGGACAGGGGGCGACTAATGAAAAACTGTTTTTT

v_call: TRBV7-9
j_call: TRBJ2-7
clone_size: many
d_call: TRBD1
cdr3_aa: CASRSDRVYEQYF
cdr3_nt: TGTGCCAGCAGAAGCGACAGGGTGTACGAGCAGTACTTC

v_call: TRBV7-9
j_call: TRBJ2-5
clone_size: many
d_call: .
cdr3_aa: CASSISRLDQETQYF
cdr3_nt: TGTGCCAGCAGCATTAGTCGGCTAGACCAAGAGACCCAGTACTTC

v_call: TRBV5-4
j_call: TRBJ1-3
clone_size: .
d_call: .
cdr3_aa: CASSLRADSGNTIYF
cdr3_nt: TGTGCCAGCAGCTTGCGAGCTGACTCTGGAAACACCATATATTTT

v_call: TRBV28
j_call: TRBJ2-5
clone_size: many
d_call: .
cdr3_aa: CASSLGPREETQYF
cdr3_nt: TGTGCCAGCAGTTTAGGACCCCGTGAGGAGACCCAGTACTTC

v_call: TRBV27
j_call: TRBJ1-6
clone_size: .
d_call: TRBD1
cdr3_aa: CASSSPGGFNSPLHF
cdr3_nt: TGTGCCAGCAGTTCCCCAGGGGGCTTTAATTCACCCCTCCACTTT

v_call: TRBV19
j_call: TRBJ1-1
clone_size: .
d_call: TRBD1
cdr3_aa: CASSSLTRTTGWITEAFF
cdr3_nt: TGTGCCAGTAGTTCCCTCACCAGGACGACAGGGTGGATTACTGAAGCTTTCTTT

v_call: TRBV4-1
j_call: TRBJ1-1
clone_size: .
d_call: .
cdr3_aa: CASSPRDKRGSEAFF
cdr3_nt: TGCGCCAGCAGCCCACGAGACAAGAGAGGTTCTGAAGCTTTCTTT

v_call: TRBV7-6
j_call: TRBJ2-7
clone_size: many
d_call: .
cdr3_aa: CASSASHDYEQYF
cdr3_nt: TGTGCCAGCAGCGCCTCGCATGACTACGAGCAGTACTTC

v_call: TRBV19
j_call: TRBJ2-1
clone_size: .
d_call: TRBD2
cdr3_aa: CASSIVAGGPNEQFF
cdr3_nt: TGTGCCAGTAGTATAGTAGCGGGAGGGCCAAATGAGCAGTTCTTC

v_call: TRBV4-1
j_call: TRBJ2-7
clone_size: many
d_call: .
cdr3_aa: CASSQGPLEGPYEQYF
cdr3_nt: TGCGCCAGCAGCCAAGGGCCCCTCGAGGGACCCTACGAGCAGTACTTC

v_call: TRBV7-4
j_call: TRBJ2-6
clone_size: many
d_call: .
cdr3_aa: CASSLQGDSGANVLTF
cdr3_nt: TGTGCCAGCAGCTTGCAGGGCGACTCTGGGGCCAACGTCCTGACTTTC

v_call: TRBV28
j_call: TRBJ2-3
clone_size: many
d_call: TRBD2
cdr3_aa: CASSPLAGSGTQYF
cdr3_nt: TGTGCCAGCAGTCCACTAGCGGGGTCAGGCACGCAGTATTTT

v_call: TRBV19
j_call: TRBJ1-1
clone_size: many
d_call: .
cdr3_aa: CASSIYRDTEAFF
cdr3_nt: TGTGCCAGTAGTATTTACAGGGACACTGAAGCTTTCTTT

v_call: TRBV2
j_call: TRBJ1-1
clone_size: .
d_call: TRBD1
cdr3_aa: CASSEAWTGPEAFF
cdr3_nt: TGTGCCAGCAGTGAAGCCTGGACAGGGCCTGAAGCTTTCTTT